A selection of T cell receptor beta chains follows, all from one sample in a study of Graves' ophthalmopathy and Graves' hyperthyroidism. TCRdb passed the multiplex PCR reads through MiXCR, listing each CDR3 protein once. The table records over 200,000 distinct CDR3 sequences, less than 30% of them present only once. The sample taken for sequencing was peripheral blood. All receptors come from a man aged 45-65 years with Graves' ophthalmopathy. The CDR3 runs from the conserved cysteine through the conserved F or W. The order of the fields is clone size, J gene, D gene, V gene, CDR3 DNA, CDR3 protein. A D gene is named only where the DNA matches it firmly. Clone size is not always given. Where it is, it says once, few, many or a class for expanded clones.

size: many
J: TRBJ2-5
D: NA
V: TRBV6-1
DNA: TGTGCCAGCAGTGGGCAGGGGGAGACCCAGTACTTC
CDR3: CASSGQGETQYF

size: many
J: TRBJ1-1
D: NA
V: TRBV29-1
DNA: TGCAGCGTTCAGACACTAAACACTGAAGCTTTCTTT
CDR3: CSVQTLNTEAFF

size: once
J: TRBJ2-7
D: NA
V: TRBV6-1
DNA: TGTGCCAGCAGGGGGAGTTCTGACGAGCAGTACTTC
CDR3: CASRGSSDEQYF

size: many
J: TRBJ2-5
D: NA
V: TRBV24-1
DNA: TGTGCCACCAGTGACCCTACCGGGGACCGCCTAGAGACCCAGTACTTC
CDR3: CATSDPTGDRLETQYF

size: NA
J: TRBJ2-5
D: NA
V: TRBV20-1
DNA: TGCAGTGAGGGGGTTCAAGAGACCCAGTACTTC
CDR3: CSEGVQETQYF

size: NA
J: TRBJ1-5
D: NA
V: TRBV12-3/TRBV12-4
DNA: TGTGCCAGCAGTTTAGCCCGGACACTACCTCAGCCCCAGCATTTT
CDR3: CASSLARTLPQPQHF

size: many
J: TRBJ1-1
D: NA
V: TRBV30
DNA: TGTGCCTGGAGTCAGCAGAACACTGAAGCTTTCTTT
CDR3: CAWSQQNTEAFF

size: many
J: TRBJ1-2
D: NA
V: TRBV11-1
DNA: TGTGCCAGCAGCAAACAGTCGGGCTATGGCTACACCTTC
CDR3: CASSKQSGYGYTF

size: many
J: TRBJ2-3
D: TRBD2
V: TRBV27
DNA: TGTGCCAGCAGTTTATCGTCTAGCGGGGCCAATACGCAGTATTTT
CDR3: CASSLSSSGANTQYF

size: many
J: TRBJ1-2
D: TRBD1
V: TRBV4-3
DNA: TGCGCCAGCACCCAGGGGACGGGACAGGGGATGTACTATGGCTACACCTTC
CDR3: CASTQGTGQGMYYGYTF

size: once
J: TRBJ2-2
D: TRBD1
V: TRBV11-1
DNA: TGTGCCAGCAGCTCCCCGGTTGGGGACAGGGGGTCGAACGGGGAGCTGTTTTTT
CDR3: CASSSPVGDRGSNGELFF

size: many
J: TRBJ2-5
D: NA
V: TRBV4-1
DNA: TGCGCCAGCAGTCCCCAGGGAGAAGAGACCCAGTACTTC
CDR3: CASSPQGEETQYF

size: many
J: TRBJ2-6
D: NA
V: TRBV20-1
DNA: TGCAGTGCGCCCGGAGGAGGGTGGGCCAACGTCCTGACTTTC
CDR3: CSAPGGGWANVLTF

size: NA
J: TRBJ2-7
D: NA
V: TRBV6-2/TRBV6-3
DNA: TGTGCCAGCAGCGACAGGCGGGAGCAGTACTTC
CDR3: CASSDRREQYF